The entry below gives a single T cell receptor beta chain sequence along with its context. There is no known antigen for this receptor. No much larger clonotype is one base removed from it; base qualities were not supplied. Participants in the prospective study were enrolled through a virtual design, were aged roughly 18 to 100 years, and lived in about two dozen United States geographic areas. In the prospective study, participants were assigned to cohorts based on the clinical history participants reported in a screening survey and a study questionnaire. ImmuneRACE Cohort 3 recovered participants were defined by two consecutive negative NP/OP PCR tests, healthcare professional clearance, or symptom resolution. In the prospective study, whole blood, serum and a nasopharyngeal or oropharyngeal swab were collected from each participant by mobile phlebotomists. Additional blood draws and questionnaires over an approximately two-month period could optionally be provided by prospective study participants. Before DNA extraction, blood samples from the prospective study were shipped at room temperature or frozen.

The CDR3 runs 14 residues from the cysteine to the phenylalanine. Just the 42-base CDR3 DNA is kept, in frame starting at base 1. CDR1 and CDR2 are read off the germline V gene as MGHRA and YSYEKL. V was cut back by 1 base and J by 4 bases, leaving a gap of 10 bases between them. The immunoSEQ Assay, a bias-controlled multiplex PCR, was used to amplify TCRbeta CDR3 regions from genomic DNA. The authors' pipeline ran thus. Within the assay, amplification of reference gene primers was used to estimate how many nucleated cells each sample contained. Sequence reads were collapsed and filtered to measure the absolute abundance of every unique TCRbeta CDR3 rearrangement. For each sample, productive Simpson clonality was calculated as the square root of Simpson's diversity index across productive rearrangements. Sourced from immuneACCESS, this table was stored by TCRdb with only in-frame sequences that have V and J called. A share of the clones is absent; for the studies checked, an unresolved V gene accounts for under half, and the remainder has no known explanation. The DNA was the basis for D and trimming; V, J and clone size are from that table. Present in this sample are 150,000 to 200,000 clones, around nine tenths of which were seen just once. More than 0.75% of the sample is taken by the ten largest.

These data come from a study of blood T cell repertoires in COVID-19 (dated by TCRdb to 2018 to 2020). Broadly, across the study: The collaborator samples originated in the United States, Italy and Spain and spanned the acute and convalescent phases of COVID-19. HLA class I and class II types, where available, came from metadata supplied by the sample provider rather than from assay-based typing. Samples came from the ongoing ImmuneRACE study (first 160 participants) plus 1,254 subjects from 6 global collaborators. The prospective study material was composed of cDNA or gDNA derived from T cells, B-cell-depleted T cells, or PBMCs. The sample metadata nearly always contained a de-identified subject ID, COVID-19 status, age in years and sex. The repertoires were released in a freely available public database meant as a resource for research on the immune response to SARS-CoV-2. Deeply sampled blood TCRbeta repertoires from subjects exposed to, actively infected with, or recovered from COVID-19 were included in the dataset.

Beyond this particular receptor, the publication reports: Clinical and demographic metadata were provided uncurated, with the amount varying by source and participant.

Sequences were obtained from PBMCs or T cells enriched from blood (not recorded which). This receptor was identified in a woman aged 18-30 years who had recovered from COVID-19. The chain couples TRBV4-1 to TRBJ2-5; TRBD2 could be the D gene, as 6 bases match. The CDR3 region: CASSQVEGGETQYF. At the DNA level, the sequence is TGCGCCAGCAGCCAAGTCGAGGGAGGAGAGACCCAGTACTTC.